This T cell receptor beta chain is drawn from a study of T-cell reconstitution after alpha-beta-depleted transplantation in children. This sample's TCRbeta library carried unique molecular identifier barcodes. TCRdb analysed the PCR reads with MiXCR anew, one entry per CDR3 protein. The top ten clones hold around 35% of a sample with about 20,000 distinct CDR3 sequences, 10% to 15% of them seen once. The CDR3 consists of 15 residues. Germline V lookup: CDR1 SGHTA, CDR2 FQGTGA. V lost 1 base and J 0 bases, leaving 7 bases between the germline ends. Study-wide results and limits: T-cell counts and diversity were attributed mostly to newly produced T cells one year after transplant. The origin of alpha-beta T cells about two months after transplant was reportedly several hundred expanded graft clones. After transplant, high TCRbeta diversity at day 60 in some patients arose from surviving recipient T cells and thymic progenitors.

This clonotype was detected many times. The antigen is unknown. The source material was PBMCs, mostly from graft donor cells, sampled 60 days after TCRalphabeta/CD19-depleted stem cell transplant. The V and J genes are TRBV7-3 and TRBJ2-1; D possibly corresponds to TRBD2 (6 bases). The receptor's source is a female patient between 2 and 15 years old who had a stem cell transplant for congenital amegakaryocytic thrombocytopenia, so the T cells may come from the graft donor. CDR3 bases: TGTGCCAGCAGCTTAAGCGGGGCCTCCTACAATGAGCAGTTCTTC. Translation gives CASSLSGASYNEQFF.